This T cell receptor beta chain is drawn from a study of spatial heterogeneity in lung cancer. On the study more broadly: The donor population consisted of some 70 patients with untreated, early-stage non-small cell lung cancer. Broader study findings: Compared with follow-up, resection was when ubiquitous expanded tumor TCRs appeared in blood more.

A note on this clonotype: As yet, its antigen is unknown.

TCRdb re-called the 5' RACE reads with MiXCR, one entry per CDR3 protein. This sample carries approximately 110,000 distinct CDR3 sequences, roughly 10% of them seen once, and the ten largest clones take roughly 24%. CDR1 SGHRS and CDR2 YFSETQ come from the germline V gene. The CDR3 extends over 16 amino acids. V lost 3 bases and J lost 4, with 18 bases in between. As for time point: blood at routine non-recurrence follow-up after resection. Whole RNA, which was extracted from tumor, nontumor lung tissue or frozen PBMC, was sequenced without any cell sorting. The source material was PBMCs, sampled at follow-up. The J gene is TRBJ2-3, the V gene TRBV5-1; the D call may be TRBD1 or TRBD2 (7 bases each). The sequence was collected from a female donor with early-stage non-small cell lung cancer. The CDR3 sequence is CASSSGQRGIADTQYF. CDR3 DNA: TGCGCCAGCAGCTCGGGACAGCGGGGCATCGCAGATACGCAGTATTTT.